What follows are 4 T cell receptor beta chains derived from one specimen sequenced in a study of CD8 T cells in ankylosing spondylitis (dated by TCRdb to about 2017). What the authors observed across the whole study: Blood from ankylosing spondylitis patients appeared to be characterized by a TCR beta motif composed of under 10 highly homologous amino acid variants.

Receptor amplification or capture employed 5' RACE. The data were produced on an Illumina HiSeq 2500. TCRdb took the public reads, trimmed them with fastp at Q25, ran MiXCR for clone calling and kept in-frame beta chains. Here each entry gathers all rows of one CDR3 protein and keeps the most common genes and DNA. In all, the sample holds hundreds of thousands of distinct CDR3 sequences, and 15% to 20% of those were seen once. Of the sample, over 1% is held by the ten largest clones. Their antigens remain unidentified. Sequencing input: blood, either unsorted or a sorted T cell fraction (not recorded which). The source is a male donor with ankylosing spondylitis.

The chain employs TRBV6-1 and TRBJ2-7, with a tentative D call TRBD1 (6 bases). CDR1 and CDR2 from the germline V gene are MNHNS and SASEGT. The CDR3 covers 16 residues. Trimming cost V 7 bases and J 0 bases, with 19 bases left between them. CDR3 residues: CASTEMLSGDSYEQYF. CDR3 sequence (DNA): TGTGCCAGCACCGAGATGCTTTCAGGGGACTCCTACGAGCAGTACTTC.

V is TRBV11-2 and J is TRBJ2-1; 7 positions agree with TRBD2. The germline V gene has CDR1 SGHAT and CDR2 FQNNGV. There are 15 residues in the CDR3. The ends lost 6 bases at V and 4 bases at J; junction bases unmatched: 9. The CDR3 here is CASSRGTNSYNEQFF. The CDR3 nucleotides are TGTGCCAGCAGTCGGGGGACTAACTCGTACAATGAGCAGTTCTTC.

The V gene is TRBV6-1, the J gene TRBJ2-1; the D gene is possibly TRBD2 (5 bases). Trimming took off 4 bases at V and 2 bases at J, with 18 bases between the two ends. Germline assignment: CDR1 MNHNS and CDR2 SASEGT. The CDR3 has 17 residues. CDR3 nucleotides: TGTGCCAGCAGTGGGACCGGGCCCCGAGGGACCTACAATGAGCAGTTCTTC. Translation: CASSGTGPRGTYNEQFF.

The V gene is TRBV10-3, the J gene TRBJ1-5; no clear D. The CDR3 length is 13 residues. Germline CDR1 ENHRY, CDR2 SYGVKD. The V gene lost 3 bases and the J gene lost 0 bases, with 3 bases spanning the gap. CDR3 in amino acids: CAISDYSNQPQHF. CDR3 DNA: TGTGCCATCAGTGATTATAGCAATCAGCCCCAGCATTTT.